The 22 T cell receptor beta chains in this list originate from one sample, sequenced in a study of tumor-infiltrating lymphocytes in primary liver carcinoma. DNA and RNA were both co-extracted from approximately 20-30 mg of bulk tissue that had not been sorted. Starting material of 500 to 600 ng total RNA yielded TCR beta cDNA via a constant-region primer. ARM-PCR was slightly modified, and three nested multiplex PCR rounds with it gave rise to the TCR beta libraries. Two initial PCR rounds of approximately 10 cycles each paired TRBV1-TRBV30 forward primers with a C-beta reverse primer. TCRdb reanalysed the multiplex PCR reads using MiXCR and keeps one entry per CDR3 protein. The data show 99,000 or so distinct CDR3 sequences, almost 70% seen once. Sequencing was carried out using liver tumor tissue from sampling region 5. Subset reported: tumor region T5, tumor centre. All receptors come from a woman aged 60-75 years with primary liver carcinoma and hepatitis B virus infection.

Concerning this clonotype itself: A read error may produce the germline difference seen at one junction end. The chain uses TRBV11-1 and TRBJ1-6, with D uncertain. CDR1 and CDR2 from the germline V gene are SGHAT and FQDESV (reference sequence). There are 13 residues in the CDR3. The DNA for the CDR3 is TGTGCCGGCAGCCGCCTGGGGAATTCACCCCTCCGCTTT. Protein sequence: CAGSRLGNSPLRF.

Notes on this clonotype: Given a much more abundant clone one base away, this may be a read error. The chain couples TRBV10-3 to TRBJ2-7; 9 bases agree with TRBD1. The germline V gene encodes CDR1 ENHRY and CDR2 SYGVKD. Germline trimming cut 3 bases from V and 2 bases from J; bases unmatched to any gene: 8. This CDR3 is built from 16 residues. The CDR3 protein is CAISDSVGQGAYEQYF. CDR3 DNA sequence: TGTGCCATCAGTGACTCAGTGGGACAGGGAGCCTACGAGCAGTACTTC.

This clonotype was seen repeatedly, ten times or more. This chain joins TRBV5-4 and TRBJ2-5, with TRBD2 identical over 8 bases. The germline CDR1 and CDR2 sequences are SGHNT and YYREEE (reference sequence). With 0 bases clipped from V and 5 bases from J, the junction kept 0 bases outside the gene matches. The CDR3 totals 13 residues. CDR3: CASSLERGETQYF. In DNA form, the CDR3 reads TGTGCCAGCAGCTTGGAGCGGGGGGAGACCCAGTACTTC.

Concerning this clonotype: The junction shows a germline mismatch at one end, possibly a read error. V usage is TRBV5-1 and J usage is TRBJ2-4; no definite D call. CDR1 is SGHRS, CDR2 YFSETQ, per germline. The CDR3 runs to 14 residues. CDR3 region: CASSTQLAKSIQYF. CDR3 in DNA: TGCGCCAGCAGCACACAGTTAGCCAAAAGCATTCAGTACTTC.

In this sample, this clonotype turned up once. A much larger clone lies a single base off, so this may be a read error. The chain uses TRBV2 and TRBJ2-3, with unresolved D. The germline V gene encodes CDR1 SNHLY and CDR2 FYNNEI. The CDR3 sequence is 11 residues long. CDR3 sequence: CASASGDPQYF. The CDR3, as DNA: TGTGCCAGCGCTAGTGGAGATCCGCAGTATTTT. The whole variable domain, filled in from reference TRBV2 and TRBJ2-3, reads EPEVTQTPSHQVTQMGQEVILRCVPISNHLYFYWYRQILGQKVEFLVSFYNNEISEKSEIFDDQFSVERPDGSNFTLKIRSTKLEDSAMYFCASASGDPQYFGPGTRLTVL.

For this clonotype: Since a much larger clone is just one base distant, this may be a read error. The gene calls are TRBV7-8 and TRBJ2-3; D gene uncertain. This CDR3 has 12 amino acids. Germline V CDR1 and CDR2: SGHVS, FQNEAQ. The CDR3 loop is CASSLLVDMQYF. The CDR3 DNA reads TGTGCCAGCAGCTTATTGGTAGATATGCAGTATTTT.

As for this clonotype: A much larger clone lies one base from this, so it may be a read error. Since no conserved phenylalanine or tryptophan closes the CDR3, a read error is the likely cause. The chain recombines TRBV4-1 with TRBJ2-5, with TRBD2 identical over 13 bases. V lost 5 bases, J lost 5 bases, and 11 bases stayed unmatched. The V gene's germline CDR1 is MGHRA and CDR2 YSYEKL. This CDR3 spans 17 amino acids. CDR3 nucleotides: TGCGCCAGCAGCGCCGGACTAGCGGGAGTAAAGGCTGAGACCCAGTACGTC. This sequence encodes CASSAGLAGVKAETQYV.

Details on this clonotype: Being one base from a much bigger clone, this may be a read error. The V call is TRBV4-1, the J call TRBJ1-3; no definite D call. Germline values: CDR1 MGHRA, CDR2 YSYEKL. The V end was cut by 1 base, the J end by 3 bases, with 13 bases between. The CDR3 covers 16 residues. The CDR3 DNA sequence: TGCGCCAGCAGCCAAGGTCAACCCACCTTTGGAAACACCATATATTTT. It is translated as CASSQGQPTFGNTIYF.

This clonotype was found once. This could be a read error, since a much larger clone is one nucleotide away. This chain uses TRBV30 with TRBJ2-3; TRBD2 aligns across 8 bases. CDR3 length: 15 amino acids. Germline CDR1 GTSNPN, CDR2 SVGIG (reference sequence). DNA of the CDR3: TGTGCCTGGAAACAACTAGCGGTGAGCAAAGATACGCAGTATTTT. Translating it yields CAWKQLAVSKDTQYF.

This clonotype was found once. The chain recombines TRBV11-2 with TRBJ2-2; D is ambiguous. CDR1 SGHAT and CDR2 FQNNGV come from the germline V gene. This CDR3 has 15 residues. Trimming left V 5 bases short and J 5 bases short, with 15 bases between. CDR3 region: CASSPPQRLTGELFF. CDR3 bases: TGTGCCAGCAGCCCTCCGCAAAGATTGACCGGGGAGCTGTTTTTT.

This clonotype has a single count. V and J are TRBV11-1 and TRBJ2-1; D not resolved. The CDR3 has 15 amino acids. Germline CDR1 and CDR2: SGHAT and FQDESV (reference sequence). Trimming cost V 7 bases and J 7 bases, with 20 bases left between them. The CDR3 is CASTGPHVVGNEQFF. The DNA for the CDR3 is TGTGCCAGCACGGGCCCCCATGTAGTGGGAAATGAGCAGTTCTTC.

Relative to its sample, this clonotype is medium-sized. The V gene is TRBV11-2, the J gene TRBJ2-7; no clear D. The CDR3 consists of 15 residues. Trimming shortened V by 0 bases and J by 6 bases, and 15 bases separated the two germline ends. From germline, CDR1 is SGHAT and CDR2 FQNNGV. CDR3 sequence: CASSLDPGHTSEQYF. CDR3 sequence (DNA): TGTGCCAGCAGCTTAGACCCAGGCCATACGTCCGAGCAGTACTTC. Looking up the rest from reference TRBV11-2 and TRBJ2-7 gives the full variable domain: EAGVAQSPRYKIIEKRQSVAFWCNPISGHATLYWYQQILGQGPKLLIQFQNNGVVDDSQLPKDRFSAERLKGVDSTLKIQPAKLEDSAVYLCASSLDPGHTSEQYFGPGTRLTVT.

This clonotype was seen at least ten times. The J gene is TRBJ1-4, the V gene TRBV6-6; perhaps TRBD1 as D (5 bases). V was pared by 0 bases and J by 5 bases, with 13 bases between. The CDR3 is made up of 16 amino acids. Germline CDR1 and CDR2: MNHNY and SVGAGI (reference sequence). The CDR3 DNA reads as TGTGCCAGCAGTTACTCGCCGGTGGGGCGGAATGAAAAACTGTTTTTT. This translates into CASSYSPVGRNEKLFF.

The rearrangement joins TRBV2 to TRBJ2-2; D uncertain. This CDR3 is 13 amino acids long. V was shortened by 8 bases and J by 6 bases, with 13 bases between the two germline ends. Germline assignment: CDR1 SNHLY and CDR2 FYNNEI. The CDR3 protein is CASGLTVAGELFF. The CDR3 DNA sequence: TGTGCCAGCGGGCTAACGGTCGCCGGGGAGCTGTTTTTT.

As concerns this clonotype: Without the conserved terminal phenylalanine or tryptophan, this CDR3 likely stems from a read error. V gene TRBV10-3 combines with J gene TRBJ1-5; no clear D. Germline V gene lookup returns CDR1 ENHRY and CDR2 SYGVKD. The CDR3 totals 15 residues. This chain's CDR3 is CAISEASHSNQSQHY. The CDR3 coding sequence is TGTGCCATCAGTGAGGCGTCCCATAGCAATCAGTCCCAGCATTAT.

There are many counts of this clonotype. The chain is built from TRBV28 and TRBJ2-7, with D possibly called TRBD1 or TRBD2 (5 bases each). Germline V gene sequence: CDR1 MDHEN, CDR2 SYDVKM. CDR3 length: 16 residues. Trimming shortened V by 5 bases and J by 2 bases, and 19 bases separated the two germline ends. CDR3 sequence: CASSPTGGGVPYEQYF. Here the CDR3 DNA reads TGTGCCAGCAGTCCCACCGGTGGGGGTGTTCCCTACGAGCAGTACTTC.

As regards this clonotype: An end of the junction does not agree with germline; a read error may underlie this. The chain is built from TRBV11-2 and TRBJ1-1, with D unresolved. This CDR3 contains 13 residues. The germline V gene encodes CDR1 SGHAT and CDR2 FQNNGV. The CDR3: CGSSLGLNTGAFF. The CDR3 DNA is TGTGGCAGCAGTCTCGGGCTGAACACTGGAGCTTTCTTT.

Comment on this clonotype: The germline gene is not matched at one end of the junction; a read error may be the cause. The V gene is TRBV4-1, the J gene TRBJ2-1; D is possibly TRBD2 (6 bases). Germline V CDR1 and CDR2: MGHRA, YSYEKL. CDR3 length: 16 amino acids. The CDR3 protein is CASNQPQGNTGGEQFF. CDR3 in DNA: TGCGCCAGCAACCAACCCCAGGGAAACACCGGGGGTGAGCAGTTCTTT.

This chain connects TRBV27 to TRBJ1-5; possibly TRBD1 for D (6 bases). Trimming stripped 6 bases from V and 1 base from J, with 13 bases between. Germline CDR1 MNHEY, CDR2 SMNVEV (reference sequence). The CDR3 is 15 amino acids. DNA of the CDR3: TGTGCCAGCAGGACCGAAGGGGGGAGCAATCAGCCCCAGCATTTT. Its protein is CASRTEGGSNQPQHF.

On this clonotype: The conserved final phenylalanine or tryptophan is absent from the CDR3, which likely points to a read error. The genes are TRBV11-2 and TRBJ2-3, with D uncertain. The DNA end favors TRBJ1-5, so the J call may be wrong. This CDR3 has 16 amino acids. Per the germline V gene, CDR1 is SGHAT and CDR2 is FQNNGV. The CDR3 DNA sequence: TGTGCCAGCGGCCCCCGACTAGCGGGAGGGATCAATACGCAGCATTTA. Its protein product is CASGPRLAGGINTQHL.

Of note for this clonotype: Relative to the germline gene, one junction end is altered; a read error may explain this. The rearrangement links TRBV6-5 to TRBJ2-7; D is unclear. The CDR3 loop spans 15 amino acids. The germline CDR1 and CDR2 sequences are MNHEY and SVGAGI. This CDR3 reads CTSRYSIAGFYEQYF. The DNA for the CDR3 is TGTACCAGCAGGTACTCGATCGCCGGCTTCTATGAGCAGTACTTC.

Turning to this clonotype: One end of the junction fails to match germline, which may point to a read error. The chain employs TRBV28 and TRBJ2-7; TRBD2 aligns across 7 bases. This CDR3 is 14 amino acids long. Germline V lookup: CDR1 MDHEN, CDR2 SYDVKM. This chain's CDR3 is CASSYTSARAGINF. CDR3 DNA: TGTGCCAGCAGTTATACTAGCGCGAGGGCCGGGATAAACTTC.